This T cell receptor beta chain is from a study of metastatic and nonmetastatic thyroid tumors. Study results and caveats: In both blood and tumor samples, TCR beta diversity was reported significantly higher for malignant than benign nodules.

MiXCR re-clonotyped the PCR reads for TCRdb. Among some 22,000 clones, under 25% were seen once, and the ten largest hold 10% to 15%. A word on this clone: Its antigen is unidentified.

No treatment of any kind had been given to any patient before thyroid surgery. This CDR3 has 17 residues. Deletions cut 3 bases from V and 1 base from J, with 21 bases between. Germline V lookup: CDR1 GTSNPN, CDR2 SVGIG (reference sequence). The material sequenced was blood. The TCR was taken from a male donor with papillary thyroid cancer or a benign thyroid nodule (not recorded which). Some clones in this sample may be carry-over from other donors' samples. The chain recombines TRBV30 with TRBJ1-2; possibly TRBD1 for D (5 bases). CDR3 nucleotides: TGTGCCTGGAGGTTCCTAGGGGAACAGTCTAATAACTATGGCTACACCTTC. It is translated as CAWRFLGEQSNNYGYTF.